This T cell receptor (beta chain) was retrieved from a study of T cell responses to AZD1222 COVID-19 vaccine. Background on the study: Pooling was applied to second doses at about 4 or about 12 weeks.

Some clones are missing from TCRdb's copy, which holds only in-frame ones; the method was immunoSEQ multiplex PCR. The sample lists 150,000 to 200,000 clones, 90% to 95% occurring once. On this clone itself: The target antigen is unknown.

Regarding the study as a whole: The donors showed a predominance of white British ancestry and of females, with possible underestimation of clonal diversity.

Germline lookup yields CDR1 MNHEY and CDR2 SMNVEV (reference sequence). CDR3 length: 18 amino acids. With V trimmed by 2 bases and J by 4 bases, 16 bases remained unmatched. The rearrangement joins TRBV27 to TRBJ2-7; 8 bases fit TRBD2. The clonotype comes from an adult in good health. This specimen consisted of peripheral blood, obtained on day 0 of AZD1222 vaccination. CDR3 coding DNA: TGTGCCAGCAGTTTAAGGTCGTATCGTAGCGGGATGGTTTACGAGCAGTACTTC. This gives the protein CASSLRSYRSGMVYEQYF.